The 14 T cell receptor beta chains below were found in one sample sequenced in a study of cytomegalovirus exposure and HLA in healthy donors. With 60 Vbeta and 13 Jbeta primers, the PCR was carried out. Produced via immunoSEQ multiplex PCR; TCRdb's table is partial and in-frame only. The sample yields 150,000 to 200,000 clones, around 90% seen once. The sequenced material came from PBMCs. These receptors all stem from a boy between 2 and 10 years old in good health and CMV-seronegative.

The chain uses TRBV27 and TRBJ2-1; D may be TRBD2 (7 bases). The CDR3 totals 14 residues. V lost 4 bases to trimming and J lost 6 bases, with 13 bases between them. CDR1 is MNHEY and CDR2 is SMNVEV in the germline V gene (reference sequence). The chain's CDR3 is CASSSSRGANEQFF. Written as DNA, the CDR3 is TGTGCCAGCAGTTCGTCTCGGGGGGCCAATGAGCAGTTCTTC.

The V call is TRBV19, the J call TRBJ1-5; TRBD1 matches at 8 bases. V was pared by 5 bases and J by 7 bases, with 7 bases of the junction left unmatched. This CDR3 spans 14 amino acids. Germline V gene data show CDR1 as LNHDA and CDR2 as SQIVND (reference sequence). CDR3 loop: CASSARGPGQPQHF. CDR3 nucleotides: TGTGCCAGTAGTGCCAGGGGGCCGGGCCAGCCCCAGCATTTT.

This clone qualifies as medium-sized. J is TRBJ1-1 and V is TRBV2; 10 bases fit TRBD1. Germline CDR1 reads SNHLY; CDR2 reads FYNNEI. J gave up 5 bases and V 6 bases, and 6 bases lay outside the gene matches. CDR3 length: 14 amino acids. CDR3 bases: TGTGCCAGCAGGTGGGGGACAGGGGCGACTGAAGCTTTCTTT. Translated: CASRWGTGATEAFF.

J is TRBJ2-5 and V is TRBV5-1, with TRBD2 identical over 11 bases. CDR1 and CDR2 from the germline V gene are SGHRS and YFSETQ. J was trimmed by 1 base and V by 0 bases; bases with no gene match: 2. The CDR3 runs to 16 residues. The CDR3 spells CASSLGGTSGQETQYF. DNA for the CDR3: TGCGCCAGCAGCTTGGGGGGGACTAGCGGCCAAGAGACCCAGTACTTC. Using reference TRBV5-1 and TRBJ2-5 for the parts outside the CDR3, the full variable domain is KAGVTQTPRYLIKTRGQQVTLSCSPISGHRSVSWYQQTPGQGLQFLFEYFSETQRNKGNFPGRFSGRQFSNSRSEMNVSTLELGDSALYLCASSLGGTSGQETQYFGPGTRLLVL.

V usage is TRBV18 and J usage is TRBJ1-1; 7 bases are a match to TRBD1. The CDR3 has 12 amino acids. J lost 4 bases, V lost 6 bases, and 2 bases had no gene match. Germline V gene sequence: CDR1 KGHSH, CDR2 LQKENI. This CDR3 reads CASSAGGTEAFF. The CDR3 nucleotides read TGTGCCAGCTCCGCAGGGGGCACTGAAGCTTTCTTT.

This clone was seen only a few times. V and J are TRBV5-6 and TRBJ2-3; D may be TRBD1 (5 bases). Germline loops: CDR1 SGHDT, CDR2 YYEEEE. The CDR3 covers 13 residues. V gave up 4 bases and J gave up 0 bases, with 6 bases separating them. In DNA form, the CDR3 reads TGTGCCAGCAGCGACAGTAGCACAGATACGCAGTATTTT. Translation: CASSDSSTDTQYF.

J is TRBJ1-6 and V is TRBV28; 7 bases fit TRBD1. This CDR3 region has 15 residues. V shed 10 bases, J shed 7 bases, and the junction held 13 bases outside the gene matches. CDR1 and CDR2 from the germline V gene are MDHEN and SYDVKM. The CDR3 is CATRTGGSRNSPLHF. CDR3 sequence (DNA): TGTGCCACCAGGACAGGTGGGTCGAGAAATTCACCCCTCCACTTT.

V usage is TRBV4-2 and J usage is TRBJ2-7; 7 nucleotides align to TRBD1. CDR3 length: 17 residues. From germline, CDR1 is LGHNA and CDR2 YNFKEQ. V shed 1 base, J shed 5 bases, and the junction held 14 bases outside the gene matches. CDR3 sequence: CASSQGPTYRGLDEQYF. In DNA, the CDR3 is TGTGCCAGCAGCCAAGGCCCCACGTACAGGGGTTTAGACGAGCAGTACTTC.

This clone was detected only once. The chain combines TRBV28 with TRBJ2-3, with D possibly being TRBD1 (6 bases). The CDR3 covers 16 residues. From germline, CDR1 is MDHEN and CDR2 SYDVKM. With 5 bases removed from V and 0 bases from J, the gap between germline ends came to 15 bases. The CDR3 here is CASSRLLGQSTDTQYF. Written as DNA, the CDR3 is TGTGCCAGCAGTCGCCTTTTGGGACAAAGCACAGATACGCAGTATTTT.

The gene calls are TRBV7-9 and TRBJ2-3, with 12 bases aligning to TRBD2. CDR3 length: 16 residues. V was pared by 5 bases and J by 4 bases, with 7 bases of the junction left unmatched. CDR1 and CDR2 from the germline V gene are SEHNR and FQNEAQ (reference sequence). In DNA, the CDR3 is TGTGCCAGCAGCATGTGGACTAGCGGGAAACCAGATACGCAGTATTTT. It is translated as CASSMWTSGKPDTQYF.

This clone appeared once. CDR3 sequence: CASSHAGGPYNEQFF. CDR3 sequence (DNA): TGTGCCAGCAGCCACGCGGGGGGACCGTACAATGAGCAGTTCTTC. The V and J genes are TRBV4-2 and TRBJ2-1, with TRBD2 matching 8 bases. CDR1 and CDR2 from the germline V gene are LGHNA and YNFKEQ. This CDR3 contains 15 residues. The V segment lost 3 bases and the J segment 4 bases; nucleotides outside the gene matches: 5.

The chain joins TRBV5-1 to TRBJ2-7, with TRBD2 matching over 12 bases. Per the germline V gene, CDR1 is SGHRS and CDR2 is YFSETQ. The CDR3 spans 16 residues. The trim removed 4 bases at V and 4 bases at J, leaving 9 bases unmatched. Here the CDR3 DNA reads TGCGCCAGCAGCCCCACCCGGACTAGCGGGGTGTACGAGCAGTACTTC. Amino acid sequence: CASSPTRTSGVYEQYF.

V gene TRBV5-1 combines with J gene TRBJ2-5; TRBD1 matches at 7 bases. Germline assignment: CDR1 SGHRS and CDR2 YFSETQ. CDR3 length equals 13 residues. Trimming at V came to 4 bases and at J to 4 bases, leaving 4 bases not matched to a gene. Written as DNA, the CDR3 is TGCGCCAGCAGCCAGACAGGGATAGAGACCCAGTACTTC. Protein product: CASSQTGIETQYF.

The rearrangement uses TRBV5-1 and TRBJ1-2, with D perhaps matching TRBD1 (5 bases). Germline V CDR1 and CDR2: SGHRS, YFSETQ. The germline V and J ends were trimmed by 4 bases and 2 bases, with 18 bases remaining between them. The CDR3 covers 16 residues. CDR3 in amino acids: CASSPWSGGLNYGYTF. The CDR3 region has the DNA TGCGCCAGCAGCCCTTGGTCTGGGGGGTTAAACTATGGCTACACCTTC. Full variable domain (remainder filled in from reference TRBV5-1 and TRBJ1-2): KAGVTQTPRYLIKTRGQQVTLSCSPISGHRSVSWYQQTPGQGLQFLFEYFSETQRNKGNFPGRFSGRQFSNSRSEMNVSTLELGDSALYLCASSPWSGGLNYGYTFGSGTRLTVV.